These 7 T cell receptor beta chains were all obtained from the same sample, sequenced in a study of brain T cells in children with intractable seizures. Time point: blood from clinic visit 5 months post-surgery; TSC patient then seizure free. Libraries were prepared by immunoSEQ multiplex PCR; TCRdb keeps only in-frame clonotypes and omits some of them. The top ten hold roughly 6% of the sample, which has under 400,000 clones, nearly 95% seen once. The material was peripheral blood, obtained about 5 months after surgery. These receptors all stem from a boy under two years old with tuberous sclerosis and intractable seizures.

The CDR3 here is CASSDLGQGIAGELFF. In DNA, the CDR3 is TGTGCCAGCAGCGACTTAGGACAGGGTATAGCCGGGGAGCTGTTTTTT. The V and J genes are TRBV9 and TRBJ2-2, with 8 bases identical to TRBD1. The trim removed 3 bases at V and 6 bases at J, leaving 10 bases unmatched. Germline V gene sequence: CDR1 SGDLS, CDR2 YYNGEE. CDR3 length equals 16 residues.

The chain couples TRBV6-4 to TRBJ1-2; D unresolved. Trimming left V 4 bases short and J 0 bases short, with 12 bases between. The germline CDR1 and CDR2 sequences are MRHNA and SNTAGT. The CDR3 is made up of 15 amino acids. The CDR3 is CASSAGETSNYGYTF. The CDR3 DNA reads TGTGCCAGCAGTGCTGGGGAGACTTCTAACTATGGCTACACCTTC.

The chain employs TRBV5-1 and TRBJ1-2; 12 bases are shared with TRBD1. The germline CDR1 and CDR2 sequences are SGHRS and YFSETQ. The CDR3 spans 15 residues. V lost 5 bases and J lost 8; bases outside the gene matches: 10. In nucleotides, the CDR3 is TGCGCCAGCAGGCCACCCGGGACAGGGGGCGAAGGCTACACCTTC. It encodes CASRPPGTGGEGYTF.

The V and J genes are TRBV7-9 and TRBJ2-3, with TRBD1 matching over 8 bases. This CDR3 is built from 16 residues. After removal of 5 bases from V and 5 bases from J, the junction contained 12 bases not matched to a gene. Germline assignment: CDR1 SEHNR and CDR2 FQNEAQ (reference sequence). The CDR3 is CASSTQWTGRGDTQYF. Written as DNA, the CDR3 is TGTGCCAGCAGCACCCAATGGACAGGGCGGGGAGATACGCAGTATTTT.

The V and J genes are TRBV6-1 and TRBJ2-1; the match to TRBD2 covers 11 bases. Germline values: CDR1 MNHNS, CDR2 SASEGT. The V and J ends lost 6 bases and 6 bases, in that order; junction bases with no gene match: 7. This CDR3 region has 15 residues. CDR3 coding DNA: TGTGCCAGCAGACCACTAGCGGGAGAAGTCAATGAGCAGTTCTTC. Amino acids: CASRPLAGEVNEQFF.

This rearrangement joins TRBV10-3 to TRBJ2-2, with D perhaps matching TRBD1 (5 bases). This CDR3 has 14 residues. Trimming left V 4 bases short and J 3 bases short, with 9 bases between. Germline assignment: CDR1 ENHRY and CDR2 SYGVKD. This CDR3 is CAISVTADTGELFF. In DNA, the CDR3 is TGTGCCATCAGTGTGACAGCCGACACCGGGGAGCTGTTTTTT.

The V and J genes are TRBV10-3 and TRBJ1-3; D remains unclear. CDR1 is ENHRY and CDR2 is SYGVKD in the germline V gene. The CDR3 totals 13 residues. The V end was cut by 2 bases, the J end by 5 bases, with 7 bases between. The CDR3 DNA reads as TGTGCCATCAGTGAGCAGGAGCGAAACACCATATATTTT. Its protein is CAISEQERNTIYF.